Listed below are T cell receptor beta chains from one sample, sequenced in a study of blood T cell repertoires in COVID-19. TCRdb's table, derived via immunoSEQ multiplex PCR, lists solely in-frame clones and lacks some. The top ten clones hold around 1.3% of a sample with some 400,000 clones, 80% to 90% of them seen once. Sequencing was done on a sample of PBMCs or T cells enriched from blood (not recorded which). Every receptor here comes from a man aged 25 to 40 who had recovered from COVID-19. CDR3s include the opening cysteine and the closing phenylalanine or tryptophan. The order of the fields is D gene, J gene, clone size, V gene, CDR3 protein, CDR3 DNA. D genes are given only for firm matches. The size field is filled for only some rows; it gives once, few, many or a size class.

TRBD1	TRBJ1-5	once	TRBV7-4	CASSPRPGTGTGQPQHF	TGTGCCAGCAGCCCTCGTCCCGGGACAGGTACAGGTCAGCCCCAGCATTTT
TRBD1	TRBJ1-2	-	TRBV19	CASSPQTGYNYGYTF	TGTGCCAGTAGTCCGCAGACAGGGTACAACTATGGCTACACCTTC
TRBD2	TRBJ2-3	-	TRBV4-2	CASSQGTSGGPLTDTQYF	TGTGCCAGCAGCCAAGGGACTAGCGGGGGGCCTCTCACAGATACGCAGTATTTT
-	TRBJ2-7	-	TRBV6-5	CASSLGGTPVEQYF	TGTGCCAGCAGTTTAGGCGGGACTCCTGTCGAGCAGTACTTC
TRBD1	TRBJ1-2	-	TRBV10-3	CATLDRANYGYTF	TGTGCCACCCTCGACAGGGCTAACTATGGCTACACCTTC
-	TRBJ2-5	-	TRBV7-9	CASSLAGGWQETQYF	TGTGCCAGCAGCTTAGCAGGGGGTTGGCAAGAGACCCAGTACTTC
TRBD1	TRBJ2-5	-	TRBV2	CASSEFGTGGEETQYF	TGTGCCAGCAGTGAATTTGGGACAGGGGGCGAGGAGACCCAGTACTTC
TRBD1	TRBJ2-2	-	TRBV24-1	CATSISGTGKTGELFF	TGTGCCACCAGTATCTCCGGGACAGGGAAGACCGGGGAGCTGTTTTTT
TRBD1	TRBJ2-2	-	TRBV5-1	CASSLGQGGAGELFF	TGCGCCAGCAGCCTGGGACAGGGAGGAGCCGGGGAGCTGTTTTTT
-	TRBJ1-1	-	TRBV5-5	CASSLEWTANTEAFF	TGTGCCAGCAGCTTAGAATGGACAGCGAACACTGAAGCTTTCTTT
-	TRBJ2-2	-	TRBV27	CATRRGGELFF	TGTGCCACTCGACGAGGCGGGGAGCTGTTTTTT
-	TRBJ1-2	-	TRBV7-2	CASSLETALAGGYTF	TGTGCCAGCAGCTTAGAAACCGCACTGGCGGGCGGCTACACCTTC
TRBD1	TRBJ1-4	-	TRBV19	CASSSTGVDEKLFF	TGTGCCAGTAGTAGCACAGGGGTGGATGAAAAACTGTTTTTT
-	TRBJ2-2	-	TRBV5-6	CASSLAPAGARAGELFF	TGTGCCAGCAGCTTGGCACCGGCAGGGGCGAGGGCCGGGGAGCTGTTTTTT
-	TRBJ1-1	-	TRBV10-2	CASSPAEGGTEAFF	TGCGCCAGCAGTCCAGCCGAGGGTGGCACTGAAGCTTTCTTT
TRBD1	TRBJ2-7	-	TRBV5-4	CASSSASTGGYEQYF	TGTGCCAGCAGCTCCGCGTCGACAGGGGGATACGAGCAGTACTTC
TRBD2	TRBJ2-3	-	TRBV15	CATSRELPGLAGINTDTQYF	TGTGCCACCAGCAGGGAACTTCCGGGACTAGCGGGGATCAACACAGATACGCAGTATTTT
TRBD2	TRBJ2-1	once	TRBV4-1	CASSQVPTSGGEQFF	TGCGCCAGCAGCCAAGTCCCGACTAGCGGGGGGGAGCAGTTCTTC
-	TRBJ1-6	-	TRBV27	CASSLTRGGSSYNSPLHF	TGTGCCAGCAGTTTAACCCGGGGAGGGAGCTCCTATAATTCACCCCTCCACTTT
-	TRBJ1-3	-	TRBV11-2	CASSPSRSGNTIYF	TGTGCCAGCAGCCCGTCGAGATCTGGAAACACCATATATTTT
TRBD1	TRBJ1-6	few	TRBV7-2	CASSARSGQGNSPLHF	TGTGCCAGCAGCGCAAGATCGGGACAGGGGAATTCACCCCTCCACTTT
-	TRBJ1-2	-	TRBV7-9	CASSLGTRGYTF	TGTGCCAGCAGCTTGGGCACACGAGGCTACACCTTC
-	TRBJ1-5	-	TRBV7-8	CASSRLGVSNQPQHF	TGTGCCAGCAGCCGGCTGGGAGTGAGCAATCAGCCCCAGCATTTT
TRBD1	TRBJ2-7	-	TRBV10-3	CAISAGTGEGEQYF	TGTGCCATCAGCGCCGGGACAGGGGAGGGGGAGCAGTACTTC
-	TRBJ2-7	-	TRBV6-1	CASSEPTGSKEQYF	TGTGCCAGCAGTGAACCTACAGGGTCCAAAGAGCAGTACTTC
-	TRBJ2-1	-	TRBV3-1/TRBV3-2	CASSQRSVENEQFF	TGTGCCAGCAGCCAACGAAGCGTAGAGAATGAGCAGTTCTTC